Here is one T cell receptor beta chain with its context. The target antigen is unknown. This entry belongs to a study of T cell responses to AZD1222 COVID-19 vaccine. About the research overall: Pooling covered second doses at about 4 or about 12 weeks.

Here immunoSEQ multiplex PCR was the method, and the copy in TCRdb shows in-frame clones only, minus some. The table shows under 95,000 clones, with more than 90% occurring only once. Findings and caveats of the study: Variant regions that are unmutated are reportedly the target of nearly half of spike-specific TCRs. Spike-wide coverage was observed for vaccine-associated CD4 TCRs, with dominant responses at 160-218 and 743-854. The donor group comprised mostly white British people and more females; the analysis possibly underestimated clonal diversity.

The receptor was isolated from an adult in good health. Sequenced material: peripheral blood, taken on day 0 of AZD1222 vaccination.

The chain's CDR3 is CSVKTPVDMWTEAFF. CDR3 DNA: TGCAGCGTTAAAACCCCCGTAGACATGTGGACTGAAGCTTTCTTT. The genes are TRBV29-1 and TRBJ1-1; D gene unclear. V lost 5 bases and J 5 bases, leaving 21 bases between the germline ends. The CDR3 has 15 amino acids. Germline V CDR1 and CDR2: SQVTM, ANQGSEA.